One sample yielded the 12 T cell receptor beta chains listed below, sequenced in a study of graft-versus-host responses after intestinal transplantation. No cognate antigen is known for these TCRs. TCRdb's table, derived via immunoSEQ multiplex PCR, lists solely in-frame clones and lacks some. The sample holds approximately 100,000 clones; approximately 87% are singletons and the top ten take approximately 0.11%. The material sequenced was unstimulated CD4+ T cells sorted from spleen or lymph node cells, taken before intestinal transplant. Receptors originate from a human donor who received an intestinal transplant.

V gene TRBV27 combines with J gene TRBJ2-7; 7 nucleotides line up with TRBD1. The germline V gene has CDR1 MNHEY and CDR2 SMNVEV (reference sequence). V was clipped by 8 bases and J by 6 bases; unmatched bases: 4. The CDR3 length is 11 residues. This CDR3 reads CASRDRAEQYF. DNA of the CDR3: TGTGCCAGCCGAGACAGGGCCGAGCAGTACTTC.

J is TRBJ1-2 and V is TRBV7-8; D is ambiguous. Germline values: CDR1 SGHVS, CDR2 FQNEAQ. The CDR3 runs 14 residues. V dropped 1 base and J dropped 4 bases, with 10 bases sitting between them. This CDR3 is CASSLDPGVYGYTF. The CDR3 DNA follows: TGTGCCAGCAGCTTAGATCCGGGAGTCTATGGCTACACCTTC.

The genes are TRBV10-3 and TRBJ1-1; D is unresolved. The ends were cut back, 8 bases at V and 1 base at J, with 11 bases in the middle. Looked up from germline, CDR1 is ENHRY and CDR2 is SYGVKD. The CDR3 runs to 13 residues. Written as DNA, the CDR3 is TGTGCCATCGAAGCCCCGGGGAACACTGAAGCTTTCTTT. As protein: CAIEAPGNTEAFF.

Turning to this clone: A read error may account for a junction end that differs from germline. The CDR3 DNA reads as TGTGCCAGCTCAGCGCAGGGTAACCATGGCTACACCTTC. Translated, it gives CASSAQGNHGYTF. The chain has TRBV18 and TRBJ1-2, with a weak D call TRBD1 (5 bases). The CDR3 runs 13 residues. Germline CDR1 KGHSH, CDR2 LQKENI.

V and J are TRBV6-5 and TRBJ1-2; 7 nucleotides agree with TRBD1. This CDR3 is built from 14 residues. With 5 bases clipped from V and 6 bases from J, the junction kept 9 bases outside the gene matches. Germline CDR1 reads MNHEY; CDR2 reads SVGAGI. CDR3 sequence: CASSTMTGLDGYTF. CDR3 DNA sequence: TGTGCCAGCAGTACAATGACAGGGCTAGATGGCTACACCTTC.

Of note for this clone: Other nucleotide sequences from this sample produce the same CDR3. The chain joins TRBV7-3 to TRBJ1-1, with D tentatively TRBD1 (6 bases). V was pared by 5 bases and J by 1 base, with 8 bases between. This CDR3 spans 13 amino acids. Germline-derived CDR1 and CDR2 are SGHTA and FQGTGA. The CDR3 DNA sequence: TGTGCCAGCAGCCCGACAGGGAACACTGAAGCTTTCTTT. Translating gives CASSPTGNTEAFF. Together with reference TRBV7-3 and TRBJ1-1, the CDR3 gives the full variable domain: GAGVSQTPSNKVTEKGKYVELRCDPISGHTALYWYRQSLGQGPEFLIYFQGTGAADDSGLPNDRFFAVRPEGSVSTLKIQRTERGDSAVYLCASSPTGNTEAFFGQGTRLTVV.

The chain carries TRBV5-8 and TRBJ1-3; D not certain. Trimming removed 1 base from V and 0 bases from J, with 14 bases in between. Germline V gene sequence: CDR1 SGHTS, CDR2 YDEGEE. The CDR3 totals 17 residues. The CDR3 is CASSLRGGKPSGNTIYF. CDR3 nucleotides: TGTGCCAGCAGCTTGAGAGGAGGTAAACCCTCTGGAAACACCATATATTTT.

This clone was observed once. The chain recombines TRBV6-1 with TRBJ2-1; maybe TRBD1 (6 bases). In germline, CDR1 is MNHNS, CDR2 SASEGT. The CDR3 consists of 13 residues. Trimming took 7 bases from V and 8 from J, leaving 15 bases between them. The CDR3 protein is CASILRGGDEQFF. The CDR3 coding sequence is TGTGCCAGCATACTCAGAGGGGGAGATGAGCAGTTCTTC.

This sequence joins TRBV5-1 and TRBJ1-1, with TRBD1 as a possible D gene (5 bases). The CDR3 has 15 amino acids. V lost 4 bases, J lost 4 bases, and 17 bases lay in between. Germline CDR1 SGHRS, CDR2 YFSETQ. The CDR3 DNA reads TGCGCCAGCAGCCGGACATCCTTTAGGGGCACTGAAGCTTTCTTT. This translates into CASSRTSFRGTEAFF.

This clone came up a few times. The genes are TRBV5-6 and TRBJ1-2; no firm D call. The length of the CDR3 is 14 residues. V was trimmed by 0 bases and J by 4 bases, leaving 10 bases between them. The germline V gene encodes CDR1 SGHDT and CDR2 YYEEEE. The CDR3 region has the DNA TGTGCCAGCAGCTTGGCCCTCAGGCCCTATGGCTACACCTTC. Residues: CASSLALRPYGYTF.

This chain links TRBV7-2 with TRBJ1-2; no definite D call. CDR1 and CDR2 from the germline V gene are SGHTA and FQGNSA. The CDR3 loop spans 15 amino acids. V was clipped by 1 base and J by 4 bases, with 13 bases between them. The CDR3 is CASSLDPGSSYGYTF. CDR3 nucleotides: TGTGCCAGCAGCTTAGACCCGGGGAGTTCCTATGGCTACACCTTC. Supplemented by reference TRBV7-2 and TRBJ1-2, the full variable domain reads GAGVSQSPSNKVTEKGKDVELRCDPISGHTALYWYRQSLGQGLEFLIYFQGNSAPDKSGLPSDRFSAERTGGSVSTLTIQRTQQEDSAVYLCASSLDPGSSYGYTFGSGTRLTVV.

In its sample, this clone was seen a few times. V and J are TRBV6-6 and TRBJ2-7; D remains ambiguous. Germline-derived CDR1 and CDR2 are MNHNY and SVGAGI (reference sequence). V was clipped by 2 bases and J by 4 bases, with 15 bases between them. The CDR3 spans 15 residues. The CDR3 DNA reads as TGTGCCAGCAGTTACGAAAATTCATTTCGGTACGAGCAGTACTTC. Protein sequence: CASSYENSFRYEQYF.